The 12 T cell receptor beta chains in this list originate from one sample, sequenced in a study of cytomegalovirus exposure and HLA in healthy donors. Produced via immunoSEQ multiplex PCR; TCRdb's table is partial and in-frame only. The sample carries 350,000 or so clones, roughly 85% recorded once. Source material: PBMCs. The receptors here all came from a woman between 18 and 29 years old in good health and CMV-seronegative.

V usage is TRBV6-5 and J usage is TRBJ2-7; the match to TRBD1 covers 7 bases. CDR1 is MNHEY and CDR2 is SVGAGI in the germline V gene. There are 15 residues in the CDR3. The junction had 9 bases not matched to a gene; V was cut back by 5 bases and J by 2 bases. CDR3 loop: CASSHQGTEAYEQYF. CDR3 DNA: TGTGCCAGCAGTCACCAAGGGACAGAGGCCTACGAGCAGTACTTC.

The chain carries TRBV6-1 and TRBJ1-2; 8 bases match TRBD1. V lost 2 bases, J lost 8 bases, and 7 bases stayed unmatched. Germline V gene lookup returns CDR1 MNHNS and CDR2 SASEGT. The CDR3 has 14 amino acids. The CDR3 loop reads CASSEWGGTGGYTF. The CDR3 DNA is TGTGCCAGCAGTGAATGGGGGGGGACAGGCGGCTACACCTTC.

The chain carries TRBV28 and TRBJ1-1, with D possibly TRBD1 on 5 matching bases. Germline CDR1 is MDHEN and CDR2 is SYDVKM. The V gene lost 7 bases and the J gene lost 2 bases, with 14 bases spanning the gap. The CDR3 runs 14 residues. The CDR3 here is CASTPGGLNTEAFF. CDR3 nucleotides: TGTGCCAGCACTCCCGGGGGTCTCAACACTGAAGCTTTCTTT. The full variable domain, rest sourced from reference TRBV28 and TRBJ1-1, is DVKVTQSSRYLVKRTGEKVFLECVQDMDHENMFWYRQDPGLGLRLIYFSYDVKMKEKGDIPEGYSVSREKKERFSLILESASTNQTSMYLCASTPGGLNTEAFFGQGTRLTVV.

The table lists this clone with a few counts. The chain has TRBV2 and TRBJ1-2; no firm D call. V was clipped by 10 bases and J by 5 bases, with 17 bases between them. Germline loops: CDR1 SNHLY, CDR2 FYNNEI. This CDR3 is built from 13 residues. The chain's CDR3 is CATSRLGQYGYTF. CDR3 sequence (DNA): TGTGCCACCAGCAGGTTGGGTCAATATGGCTACACCTTC. Filled out from reference TRBV2 and TRBJ1-2, the complete variable domain reads EPEVTQTPSHQVTQMGQEVILRCVPISNHLYFYWYRQILGQKVEFLVSFYNNEISEKSEIFDDQFSVERPDGSNFTLKIRSTKLEDSAMYFCATSRLGQYGYTFGSGTRLTVV.

The rearrangement links TRBV19 to TRBJ1-5; unclear D gene. The CDR3 is 18 amino acids. The V end lost 6 bases, the J end lost 2 bases, and 23 bases lay between the germline ends. CDR1 LNHDA and CDR2 SQIVND come from the germline V gene (reference sequence). The CDR3: CASRGRNQLTPGNQPQHF. CDR3 coding DNA: TGTGCCAGTAGAGGGAGGAACCAGTTAACTCCCGGCAATCAGCCCCAGCATTTT.

The genes are TRBV7-8 and TRBJ1-5, with D perhaps matching TRBD1 (5 bases). Deletions cut 1 base from V and 3 bases from J, with 13 bases between. This CDR3 has 16 residues. CDR1 is SGHVS and CDR2 is FQNEAQ in the germline V gene. The CDR3 sequence is CASSLVRDSINQPQHF. In DNA, the CDR3 is TGTGCCAGCAGCTTAGTACGTGACAGCATCAATCAGCCCCAGCATTTT.

The chain recombines TRBV7-8 with TRBJ2-5; D unresolved. Per the germline V gene, CDR1 is SGHVS and CDR2 is FQNEAQ. The CDR3 has 12 amino acids. The ends were cut back, 1 base at V and 11 bases at J, with 11 bases in the middle. The CDR3 DNA is TGTGCCAGCAGCTTAGATCACCAACAGCAGTACTTC. This codes for CASSLDHQQQYF.

V is TRBV6-1 and J is TRBJ1-2; weak D call: TRBD1 (6 bases). The germline V gene has CDR1 MNHNS and CDR2 SASEGT. V lost 6 bases to trimming and J lost 7 bases, with 15 bases between them. The CDR3 is made up of 13 amino acids. The CDR3 nucleotides are TGTGCCAGCAGCACAGGGCTTACGGCTGGCTACACCTTC. Residues: CASSTGLTAGYTF.

This rearrangement joins TRBV6-6 to TRBJ1-1; TRBD1 might be the D (6 bases). CDR1 and CDR2 from the germline V gene are MNHNY and SVGAGI (reference sequence). The CDR3 is 15 residues long. Trimming stripped 2 bases from V and 2 bases from J, with 12 bases between. CDR3 coding DNA: TGTGCCAGCAGTTACCCCACAGGGACCAACACTGAAGCTTTCTTT. Translation: CASSYPTGTNTEAFF.

The CDR3 DNA reads TGTGCCAGCTCACCGAAGGGGGGAAACACCATATATTTT. Protein sequence: CASSPKGGNTIYF. The chain joins TRBV18 to TRBJ1-3; D is possibly TRBD1 (5 bases). The CDR3 has 13 amino acids. Deletions cut 3 bases from V and 4 bases from J, with 7 bases between. Germline lookup yields CDR1 KGHSH and CDR2 LQKENI.

The chain is built from TRBV7-9 and TRBJ2-4; D might be TRBD2 (6 bases). The ends were cut back, 4 bases at V and 1 base at J, with 14 bases in the middle. Germline CDR1 reads SEHNR; CDR2 reads FQNEAQ (reference sequence). CDR3 length: 16 residues. CDR3 bases: TGTGCCAGCAGCTCTCTTGTCGCGGGGGCCAAAAACATTCAGTACTTC. It is translated as CASSSLVAGAKNIQYF. Drawing the rest from reference TRBV7-9 and TRBJ2-4, the complete variable domain is DTGVSQNPRHKITKRGQNVTFRCDPISEHNRLYWYRQTLGQGPEFLTYFQNEAQLEKSRLLSDRFSAERPKGSFSTLEIQRTEQGDSAMYLCASSSLVAGAKNIQYFGAGTRLSVL.

This rearrangement joins TRBV7-8 to TRBJ2-7; 10 bases line up with TRBD2. After removal of 3 bases from V and 1 base from J, the junction contained 6 bases not matched to a gene. CDR3 length equals 16 residues. The germline V gene has CDR1 SGHVS and CDR2 FQNEAQ. The CDR3 DNA follows: TGTGCCAGCAGCTTCTTACGGACTAGCGGATCCTACGAGCAGTACTTC. Its protein product is CASSFLRTSGSYEQYF.